These 18 T cell receptor beta chains originate from one sample sequenced in a study of identical twins (dated by TCRdb to 2016 to 2018). Preparation of the library involved 5' RACE. For sequencing, an Illumina HiSeq 2000 was employed. TCRdb cleaned the public reads at Q25 with fastp, built clones with MiXCR and kept in-frame beta chains. When rows share a CDR3 protein, they turn into one entry using the most common DNA and genes. Here the sample has 1.5 million to 2 million distinct CDR3 sequences; 32% occur a single time. In total, the top ten clones hold roughly 0.3% of the sample. What was sequenced was cord blood. These receptors were collected from a newborn girl in good health.

The V gene is TRBV25-1, the J gene TRBJ2-7; D is unresolved. V shed 2 bases and J shed 0 bases, with 14 bases lying between them. The CDR3 contains 16 residues. Germline V gives CDR1 MGHDK, CDR2 SYGVNS. This CDR3 reads CASSERYMGNSYEQYF. Written as DNA, the CDR3 is TGTGCCAGCAGTGAACGGTACATGGGAAACTCCTACGAGCAGTACTTC.

The chain uses TRBV10-3 and TRBJ2-3; 8 bases fit TRBD2. Germline V gives CDR1 ENHRY, CDR2 SYGVKD. Unmatched junction bases numbered 7, after V lost 10 bases and J lost 1 base. This CDR3 has 14 amino acids. The CDR3 loop reads CATSGRSGTDTQYF. CDR3 DNA sequence: TGTGCCACAAGCGGGAGATCTGGCACAGATACGCAGTATTTT.

This chain joins TRBV29-1 and TRBJ2-2, with 10 bases identical to TRBD2. The junction had 5 bases not matched to a gene; V was cut back by 7 bases and J by 3 bases. The V gene's germline CDR1 is SQVTM and CDR2 ANQGSEA. This CDR3 comprises 14 residues. The CDR3 DNA reads TGCAGCGCAGGGACTAGCGCTTACACCGGGGAGCTGTTTTTT. Translation: CSAGTSAYTGELFF.

The rearrangement links TRBV7-2 to TRBJ1-1; no clear D. The CDR3 length is 14 residues. Trimming shortened V by 7 bases and J by 1 base, and 13 bases separated the two germline ends. The germline V gene has CDR1 SGHTA and CDR2 FQGNSA. This CDR3 is CASTPRAGNTEAFF. DNA of the CDR3: TGTGCCAGCACCCCGCGCGCTGGGAACACTGAAGCTTTCTTT.

The chain is built from TRBV6-2 or TRBV6-3 and TRBJ2-1; 8 positions match TRBD1. The V segment lost 2 bases and the J segment 6 bases; nucleotides outside the gene matches: 6. The V gene's germline CDR1 is MNHEY and CDR2 SVGEGT. This CDR3 is 15 amino acids long. This CDR3 is CASSYSAGGFNEQFF. The CDR3 DNA is TGTGCCAGCAGTTACAGCGCAGGGGGCTTCAATGAGCAGTTCTTC.

This clonotype occurred a few times. The chain uses TRBV6-1 and TRBJ1-4; 7 bases map to TRBD1. CDR1 MNHNS and CDR2 SASEGT come from the germline V gene. The length of the CDR3 is 14 residues. The V and J ends lost 8 bases and 0 bases, in that order; junction bases with no gene match: 3. The CDR3 region is CASVRGPTNEKLFF. CDR3 sequence (DNA): TGTGCCAGCGTTAGGGGGCCAACTAATGAAAAACTGTTTTTT.

The chain is built from TRBV5-1 and TRBJ2-1; 12 nucleotides line up with TRBD2. CDR3 length equals 17 residues. The J segment lost 4 bases and the V segment lost 3 bases, leaving 8 bases of the junction unmatched. The germline gives CDR1 SGHRS, CDR2 YFSETQ. CDR3 amino acids: CASSYGLAGSLYNEQFF. The DNA of the CDR3 is TGCGCCAGCAGCTACGGACTAGCGGGGAGTTTGTACAATGAGCAGTTCTTC.

V usage is TRBV28 and J usage is TRBJ1-5; no reliable D call. Germline V gene sequence: CDR1 MDHEN, CDR2 SYDVKM. V lost 10 bases and J 3 bases, leaving 22 bases between the germline ends. CDR3 size: 16 residues. CDR3 coding DNA: TGTGCCACTCTCGTGGCAGGACCTCGAAACAATCAGCCCCAGCATTTT. Translation gives CATLVAGPRNNQPQHF.

This clonotype has just a few counts. The chain joins TRBV28 to TRBJ2-5; 12 nucleotides align to TRBD2. The end of the DNA fits TRBJ2-7 better, so the J call may be wrong. CDR1 is MDHEN, CDR2 SYDVKM, per germline. CDR3 length equals 15 residues. CDR3 nucleotide sequence: TGTGCCAGCAGTTCTTGGACTAGCGGGGCCTACGAGCAGTACTTC. This encodes CASSSWTSGAYEQYF.

This clonotype has more than one count but fewer than ten. The V gene is TRBV20-1, the J gene TRBJ2-1; D not certain. Trimming took off 3 bases at V and 9 bases at J, with 12 bases between the two ends. This CDR3 is 12 amino acids long. From germline, CDR1 is DFQATT and CDR2 SNEGSKA (reference sequence). CDR3 sequence: CSASDPPAEQFF. CDR3 in DNA: TGCAGTGCTAGTGACCCCCCCGCTGAGCAGTTCTTC.

V gene TRBV5-1 combines with J gene TRBJ2-5, with no clear D. Trimming stripped 3 bases from V and 2 bases from J, with 11 bases between. The CDR3 runs 14 residues. Germline-derived CDR1 and CDR2 are SGHRS and YFSETQ. CDR3 sequence: CASSSRPKQETQYF. In DNA form, the CDR3 reads TGCGCCAGCAGCTCGCGACCCAAACAAGAGACCCAGTACTTC.

V gene TRBV7-6 combines with J gene TRBJ2-1; D may be TRBD2 (6 bases). The CDR3 extends over 19 amino acids. Trimming took 5 bases from V and 3 from J, leaving 26 bases between them. Germline V gives CDR1 SGHVS, CDR2 FNYEAQ. Here the CDR3 DNA reads TGTGCCAGCAGCCCCCGTTTCCGCCCTAGCGATAGCCTCTACAATGAGCAGTTCTTC. Translated: CASSPRFRPSDSLYNEQFF.

This clonotype was detected many times. The gene calls are TRBV3-1 and TRBJ2-6; D may be TRBD2 (5 bases). Germline CDR1 is LGHDT and CDR2 is YNNKEL (reference sequence). The CDR3 sequence is 17 residues long. The V gene lost 1 base and the J gene lost 2 bases, with 12 bases spanning the gap. CDR3: CASSQVHRGAGANVLTF. The CDR3 bases are TGTGCCAGCAGCCAAGTTCACCGGGGAGCTGGGGCCAACGTCCTGACTTTC.

J is TRBJ1-5 and V is TRBV21-1; TRBD1 reflects the table's D call only, with no check against the DNA. TRBV21-1 is noted as a pseudogene. The CDR3 loop spans 16 amino acids. The CDR3 sequence is CASSKAGEAGDQPQHF. The CDR3 region has the DNA TGTGCCAGCAGCAAAGCGGGAGAGGCAGGGGACCAGCCCCAGCATTTT.

The chain joins TRBV18 to TRBJ2-7; 12 positions match TRBD2. The CDR3 extends over 16 amino acids. CDR1 and CDR2 (germline): KGHSH, LQKENI. Trimming took 3 bases from V and 3 from J; bases not matched to a gene: 6. The CDR3 DNA reads as TGTGCCAGCTCACCGGCACTAGCGGGAGGAAGCTACGAGCAGTACTTC. Encoded protein: CASSPALAGGSYEQYF.

This clonotype was seen a handful of times. V gene TRBV9 combines with J gene TRBJ1-1; no reliable D call. The CDR3 sequence is 15 residues long. V lost 3 bases and J 1 base, leaving 13 bases between the germline ends. Germline assignment: CDR1 SGDLS and CDR2 YYNGEE. The chain's CDR3 is CASSAHGRKNTEAFF. CDR3 nucleotide sequence: TGTGCCAGCAGCGCTCACGGACGGAAGAACACTGAAGCTTTCTTT.

The chain is built from TRBV20-1 and TRBJ2-3; 7 bases are a match to TRBD2. The germline gives CDR1 DFQATT, CDR2 SNEGSKA (reference sequence). V shed 4 bases and J 0 bases; nucleotides not matched to a gene: 7. The CDR3 is made up of 15 amino acids. The CDR3 loop reads CSANKREDSTDTQYF. CDR3 bases: TGCAGTGCTAATAAGCGGGAAGACAGCACAGATACGCAGTATTTT.

The gene calls are TRBV3-1 and TRBJ1-4; no reliable D call. Germline V gene data show CDR1 as LGHDT and CDR2 as YNNKEL (reference sequence). Trimming shortened V by 0 bases and J by 0 bases, and 14 bases separated the two germline ends. The CDR3 extends over 18 amino acids. This CDR3 reads CASSQDRRTFATNEKLFF. Here the CDR3 DNA reads TGTGCCAGCAGCCAAGATCGAAGGACTTTTGCAACTAATGAAAAACTGTTTTTT.